This TCR beta chain came from a study of blood T cell repertoires in COVID-19. Study summary: Some COVID-19 samples were acute and others convalescent; all came from the United States, Italy and Spain. PBMCs, B-cell-depleted T cells, or T cells provided the cDNA or gDNA that made up the material.

Assay: immunoSEQ multiplex PCR; the TCRdb copy retains only in-frame clones and omits some. Here the sample spans about 200,000 clones, 84% being singletons. This clone was observed a handful of times. CDR3 length equals 16 residues. The V end lost 2 bases, the J end lost 7 bases, and 18 bases lay between the germline ends. Looked up from germline, CDR1 is MNHNS and CDR2 is SASEGT. Individuals drawn from under 30 US areas were roughly 18 to 95 years old. Clinical history reported by participants formed the basis on which cohorts were assigned. The chain joins TRBV6-1 to TRBJ1-5, with D tentatively TRBD1 (5 bases). This receptor was obtained from a woman aged 30 to 39 who had been exposed to COVID-19. Source material: PBMCs or T cells enriched from blood (not recorded which). This chain's CDR3 is CASSENLVQGGQPQHF. The CDR3 DNA sequence: TGTGCCAGCAGTGAAAATTTGGTGCAGGGAGGCCAGCCCCAGCATTTT.